The entry below describes one T cell receptor (beta chain). Its antigen remains unknown. Sequenced by immunoSEQ multiplex PCR; TCRdb stores in-frame clones only, minus some. Of approximately 2,000,000 clones listed, roughly 95% are singletons. As defined, naive CD8 cells were CD45RO-negative and positively selected for CCR7, with terminally differentiated effector memory CD45RA+ cells excluded. The CDR3 contains 17 residues. CDR1 and CDR2 from the germline V gene are SGDLS and YYNGEE. V lost 4 bases and J lost 2; bases outside the gene matches: 10. These data are taken from a study of shared clonotypes between healthy human individuals. Points from the study as a whole: Since donors were few, the genetic and exposure-history diversity represented was limited.

The TCR comes from a man in his late teens or twenties in good health. Some clones in this sample may be carry-over from other donors' samples. Sequenced: naive CD8+ T cells from PBMCs. The V and J genes are TRBV9 and TRBJ2-3, with 10 bases aligning to TRBD1. CDR3 in DNA: TGTGCCAGCAGCCCTAGTGGGACAGGGGCGACCACAGATACGCAGTATTTT. It encodes CASSPSGTGATTDTQYF.